The 20 T cell receptor beta chains below come from one sample, sequenced in a study of shared clonotypes between healthy human individuals. Positive CCR7 selection of CD45RO-negative cells yielded the naive CD8 cells, and terminally differentiated effector memory CD45RA+ cells were excluded. Profiling relied on immunoSEQ multiplex PCR, and the TCRdb table lists in-frame clones only, not all of them. Altogether hundreds of thousands of clones are present, roughly 96% being singletons, with the ten largest covering roughly 0.1%. Sequencing used naive CD8+ T cells sorted from blood. The receptors derive from a woman in her 30s in good health.

The chain employs TRBV28 and TRBJ2-5; 7 bases align to TRBD1. The length of the CDR3 is 16 residues. Trimming at V came to 7 bases and at J to 4 bases, leaving 15 bases not matched to a gene. The germline V gene encodes CDR1 MDHEN and CDR2 SYDVKM. The CDR3 protein is CASKQARGRGGETQYF. CDR3 nucleotides: TGTGCCAGCAAACAGGCTAGGGGGCGAGGAGGAGAGACCCAGTACTTC.

The chain is built from TRBV28 and TRBJ2-7; TRBD2 agrees at 12 bases. CDR1 is MDHEN and CDR2 is SYDVKM in the germline V gene. The junction had 16 bases not matched to a gene; V was cut back by 4 bases and J by 0 bases. The CDR3 is made up of 20 amino acids. The CDR3 sequence is CASSYGLAGQNLVSSYEQYF. For the CDR3, the DNA is TGTGCCAGCAGTTACGGACTAGCGGGACAGAACCTTGTGAGCTCCTACGAGCAGTACTTC.

The rearrangement links TRBV11-2 to TRBJ2-7, with 7 bases identical to TRBD2. CDR1 SGHAT and CDR2 FQNNGV come from the germline V gene. The V and J ends lost 4 bases and 3 bases, in that order; junction bases with no gene match: 9. The CDR3 covers 15 residues. CDR3 coding DNA: TGTGCCAGCAGCTCGGGCTTGGGACTACTCTACGAGCAGTACTTC. Translating gives CASSSGLGLLYEQYF. The complete variable domain, with remaining parts taken from reference TRBV11-2 and TRBJ2-7, reads EAGVAQSPRYKIIEKRQSVAFWCNPISGHATLYWYQQILGQGPKLLIQFQNNGVVDDSQLPKDRFSAERLKGVDSTLKIQPAKLEDSAVYLCASSSGLGLLYEQYFGPGTRLTVT.

This chain joins TRBV5-3 and TRBJ1-5, with TRBD1 matching over 7 bases. TRBV5-3 falls under the ORF class, with uncertain function. Trimming removed 5 bases from V and 2 bases from J; junction bases left unmatched: 4. The CDR3 is 14 amino acids. This CDR3 is CARRPTGCNQPQHF. CDR3 DNA: TGTGCCAGAAGACCGACAGGGTGCAATCAGCCCCAGCATTTT.

The rearrangement uses TRBV6-5 and TRBJ1-4; D call uncertain. The CDR3 consists of 14 residues. V was pared by 4 bases and J by 6 bases, with 12 bases between. Germline V gene data show CDR1 as MNHEY and CDR2 as SVGAGI. The CDR3 is CASSWGAPDEKLFF. The CDR3 nucleotides read TGTGCCAGCAGTTGGGGTGCACCAGATGAAAAACTGTTTTTT.

V is TRBV28 and J is TRBJ1-3; 7 nucleotides align to TRBD1. This CDR3 has 18 residues. Germline V gene sequence: CDR1 MDHEN, CDR2 SYDVKM. Unmatched junction bases numbered 12, after V lost 1 base and J lost 3 bases. The DNA of the CDR3 is TGTGCCAGCAGTTTATATAAGGGGGCATCATGGGTTGGAAACACCATATATTTT. Translated, it gives CASSLYKGASWVGNTIYF.

The CDR3 nucleotides read TGCGCCAGCAGCCCTTCGCTAGCACTTAATGAAAAACTGTTTTTT. Its translation: CASSPSLALNEKLFF. The chain employs TRBV4-1 and TRBJ1-4; D call uncertain. The germline CDR1 and CDR2 sequences are MGHRA and YSYEKL. V lost 4 bases and J lost 4, with 13 bases in between. The CDR3 has 15 residues.

To note about this clone: The same CDR3 arises from other DNA sequences in this sample as well. The chain is built from TRBV11-2 and TRBJ2-1; D call uncertain. V was cut by 3 bases and J by 8 bases, with 2 bases left in between. The CDR3 is 10 amino acids. CDR1 and CDR2 (germline): SGHAT, FQNNGV. The DNA of the CDR3 is TGTGCCAGCAGCTTGGATGAGCAGTTCTTC. It specifies CASSLDEQFF. Based on the CDR3 plus reference TRBV11-2 and TRBJ2-1, the full variable domain is EAGVAQSPRYKIIEKRQSVAFWCNPISGHATLYWYQQILGQGPKLLIQFQNNGVVDDSQLPKDRFSAERLKGVDSTLKIQPAKLEDSAVYLCASSLDEQFFGPGTRLTVL.

V and J are TRBV2 and TRBJ2-1; D possibly uses TRBD1 or TRBD2 (5 bases each). Trimming stripped 7 bases from V and 6 bases from J, with 19 bases between. CDR3 length: 15 amino acids. Germline V CDR1 and CDR2: SNHLY, FYNNEI. CDR3: CASTVGTYSSNEQFF. The CDR3 DNA follows: TGTGCCAGCACCGTCGGGACCTACTCAAGCAATGAGCAGTTCTTC.

Comment on this clone: Other DNA sequences in this specimen translate into the identical CDR3. The chain employs TRBV6-5 and TRBJ2-3; 9 bases are a match to TRBD2. The V segment lost 5 bases and the J segment 0 bases; nucleotides outside the gene matches: 3. The CDR3 runs to 15 residues. CDR1 and CDR2 from the germline V gene are MNHEY and SVGAGI. CDR3 in amino acids: CASSSLAGSTDTQYF. CDR3 sequence (DNA): TGTGCCAGCAGTAGCCTAGCGGGGAGCACAGATACGCAGTATTTT.

The gene calls are TRBV9 and TRBJ2-5; D remains unclear. V was pared by 4 bases and J by 3 bases, with 13 bases between. CDR3 length: 14 residues. Germline assignment: CDR1 SGDLS and CDR2 YYNGEE. The CDR3 loop is CASSTSGTKETQYF. The CDR3 DNA reads TGTGCCAGCAGCACTTCAGGAACCAAAGAGACCCAGTACTTC.

The genes are TRBV28 and TRBJ1-2, with D hard to call. Germline loops: CDR1 MDHEN, CDR2 SYDVKM. Trimming shortened V by 2 bases and J by 0 bases, and 7 bases separated the two germline ends. The CDR3 loop spans 14 amino acids. CDR3 bases: TGTGCCAGCAGTTTAGGAGGGCCTAACTATGGCTACACCTTC. Its translation: CASSLGGPNYGYTF.

This clone showed up just once. The J gene is TRBJ2-7, the V gene TRBV29-1; D gene uncertain. Between the trimmed V and J ends, which lost 3 bases and 3 bases, there was a span of 9 bases. The CDR3 length is 12 residues. Germline V gene data show CDR1 as SQVTM and CDR2 as ANQGSEA. CDR3 coding DNA: TGCAGCGTTGACTCTACGGGCTACGAGCAGTACTTC. It is translated as CSVDSTGYEQYF.

The CDR3 is CASSNVWGQGAPGYTF. CDR3 bases: TGTGCCAGTAGTAACGTTTGGGGACAGGGGGCGCCTGGCTACACCTTC. The chain carries TRBV19 and TRBJ1-2, with 12 bases matching TRBD1. The trim removed 4 bases at V and 7 bases at J, leaving 10 bases unmatched. Per the germline V gene, CDR1 is LNHDA and CDR2 is SQIVND (reference sequence). The CDR3 runs 16 residues.

V is TRBV28 and J is TRBJ2-2; unclear D gene. The CDR3 covers 14 residues. The germline V gene has CDR1 MDHEN and CDR2 SYDVKM. V was shortened by 2 bases and J by 3 bases, with 7 bases between the two germline ends. CDR3 DNA: TGTGCCAGCAGTTTACTGCCCTACACCGGGGAGCTGTTTTTT. Amino acids: CASSLLPYTGELFF.

The genes are TRBV15 and TRBJ2-7; D is undetermined. V was trimmed by 5 bases and J by 5 bases, leaving 10 bases between them. Germline V CDR1 and CDR2: LNHNV, YYDKDF (reference sequence). The CDR3 is made up of 12 amino acids. As DNA, the CDR3 is TGTGCCACCAGCCTAGGGCGGAACGAGCAGTACTTC. Translation gives CATSLGRNEQYF.

The chain couples TRBV7-6 to TRBJ2-7; TRBD1 aligns across 10 bases. V trimming: 4 bases; J trimming: 3 bases; junction bases outside the gene matches: 6. CDR3 length: 15 amino acids. Germline V CDR1 and CDR2: SGHVS, FNYEAQ. The CDR3 loop reads CASSSTGTGDYEQYF. The CDR3 DNA follows: TGTGCCAGCAGCTCGACCGGGACAGGGGACTACGAGCAGTACTTC.

J is TRBJ2-3 and V is TRBV4-1; the D call may be TRBD1 or TRBD2 (5 bases each). Germline CDR1 and CDR2: MGHRA and YSYEKL. Between the trimmed V and J ends, which lost 1 base and 1 base, there was a span of 15 bases. The length of the CDR3 is 17 residues. The CDR3 spells CASSQGTGPLGTDTQYF. In DNA, the CDR3 is TGCGCCAGCAGCCAAGGGACGGGGCCCCTTGGCACAGATACGCAGTATTTT.

The gene calls are TRBV19 and TRBJ2-1, with 10 bases identical to TRBD1. V lost 4 bases, J lost 9 bases, and 9 bases stayed unmatched. CDR3 length: 15 residues. Germline-derived CDR1 and CDR2 are LNHDA and SQIVND (reference sequence). CDR3 sequence (DNA): TGTGCCAGTAGTAGACAGGGGGCCTTAACCAGTGAGCAGTTCTTC. This translates into CASSRQGALTSEQFF.

The chain links TRBV28 to TRBJ2-7; TRBD1 matches at 8 bases. The CDR3 has 15 residues. CDR1 is MDHEN, CDR2 SYDVKM, per germline. V was clipped by 6 bases and J by 2 bases; unmatched bases: 9. The CDR3 DNA reads TGTGCCAGCAGCCTCCTCGGACAGGGCGCCTACGAGCAGTACTTC. Translating gives CASSLLGQGAYEQYF.